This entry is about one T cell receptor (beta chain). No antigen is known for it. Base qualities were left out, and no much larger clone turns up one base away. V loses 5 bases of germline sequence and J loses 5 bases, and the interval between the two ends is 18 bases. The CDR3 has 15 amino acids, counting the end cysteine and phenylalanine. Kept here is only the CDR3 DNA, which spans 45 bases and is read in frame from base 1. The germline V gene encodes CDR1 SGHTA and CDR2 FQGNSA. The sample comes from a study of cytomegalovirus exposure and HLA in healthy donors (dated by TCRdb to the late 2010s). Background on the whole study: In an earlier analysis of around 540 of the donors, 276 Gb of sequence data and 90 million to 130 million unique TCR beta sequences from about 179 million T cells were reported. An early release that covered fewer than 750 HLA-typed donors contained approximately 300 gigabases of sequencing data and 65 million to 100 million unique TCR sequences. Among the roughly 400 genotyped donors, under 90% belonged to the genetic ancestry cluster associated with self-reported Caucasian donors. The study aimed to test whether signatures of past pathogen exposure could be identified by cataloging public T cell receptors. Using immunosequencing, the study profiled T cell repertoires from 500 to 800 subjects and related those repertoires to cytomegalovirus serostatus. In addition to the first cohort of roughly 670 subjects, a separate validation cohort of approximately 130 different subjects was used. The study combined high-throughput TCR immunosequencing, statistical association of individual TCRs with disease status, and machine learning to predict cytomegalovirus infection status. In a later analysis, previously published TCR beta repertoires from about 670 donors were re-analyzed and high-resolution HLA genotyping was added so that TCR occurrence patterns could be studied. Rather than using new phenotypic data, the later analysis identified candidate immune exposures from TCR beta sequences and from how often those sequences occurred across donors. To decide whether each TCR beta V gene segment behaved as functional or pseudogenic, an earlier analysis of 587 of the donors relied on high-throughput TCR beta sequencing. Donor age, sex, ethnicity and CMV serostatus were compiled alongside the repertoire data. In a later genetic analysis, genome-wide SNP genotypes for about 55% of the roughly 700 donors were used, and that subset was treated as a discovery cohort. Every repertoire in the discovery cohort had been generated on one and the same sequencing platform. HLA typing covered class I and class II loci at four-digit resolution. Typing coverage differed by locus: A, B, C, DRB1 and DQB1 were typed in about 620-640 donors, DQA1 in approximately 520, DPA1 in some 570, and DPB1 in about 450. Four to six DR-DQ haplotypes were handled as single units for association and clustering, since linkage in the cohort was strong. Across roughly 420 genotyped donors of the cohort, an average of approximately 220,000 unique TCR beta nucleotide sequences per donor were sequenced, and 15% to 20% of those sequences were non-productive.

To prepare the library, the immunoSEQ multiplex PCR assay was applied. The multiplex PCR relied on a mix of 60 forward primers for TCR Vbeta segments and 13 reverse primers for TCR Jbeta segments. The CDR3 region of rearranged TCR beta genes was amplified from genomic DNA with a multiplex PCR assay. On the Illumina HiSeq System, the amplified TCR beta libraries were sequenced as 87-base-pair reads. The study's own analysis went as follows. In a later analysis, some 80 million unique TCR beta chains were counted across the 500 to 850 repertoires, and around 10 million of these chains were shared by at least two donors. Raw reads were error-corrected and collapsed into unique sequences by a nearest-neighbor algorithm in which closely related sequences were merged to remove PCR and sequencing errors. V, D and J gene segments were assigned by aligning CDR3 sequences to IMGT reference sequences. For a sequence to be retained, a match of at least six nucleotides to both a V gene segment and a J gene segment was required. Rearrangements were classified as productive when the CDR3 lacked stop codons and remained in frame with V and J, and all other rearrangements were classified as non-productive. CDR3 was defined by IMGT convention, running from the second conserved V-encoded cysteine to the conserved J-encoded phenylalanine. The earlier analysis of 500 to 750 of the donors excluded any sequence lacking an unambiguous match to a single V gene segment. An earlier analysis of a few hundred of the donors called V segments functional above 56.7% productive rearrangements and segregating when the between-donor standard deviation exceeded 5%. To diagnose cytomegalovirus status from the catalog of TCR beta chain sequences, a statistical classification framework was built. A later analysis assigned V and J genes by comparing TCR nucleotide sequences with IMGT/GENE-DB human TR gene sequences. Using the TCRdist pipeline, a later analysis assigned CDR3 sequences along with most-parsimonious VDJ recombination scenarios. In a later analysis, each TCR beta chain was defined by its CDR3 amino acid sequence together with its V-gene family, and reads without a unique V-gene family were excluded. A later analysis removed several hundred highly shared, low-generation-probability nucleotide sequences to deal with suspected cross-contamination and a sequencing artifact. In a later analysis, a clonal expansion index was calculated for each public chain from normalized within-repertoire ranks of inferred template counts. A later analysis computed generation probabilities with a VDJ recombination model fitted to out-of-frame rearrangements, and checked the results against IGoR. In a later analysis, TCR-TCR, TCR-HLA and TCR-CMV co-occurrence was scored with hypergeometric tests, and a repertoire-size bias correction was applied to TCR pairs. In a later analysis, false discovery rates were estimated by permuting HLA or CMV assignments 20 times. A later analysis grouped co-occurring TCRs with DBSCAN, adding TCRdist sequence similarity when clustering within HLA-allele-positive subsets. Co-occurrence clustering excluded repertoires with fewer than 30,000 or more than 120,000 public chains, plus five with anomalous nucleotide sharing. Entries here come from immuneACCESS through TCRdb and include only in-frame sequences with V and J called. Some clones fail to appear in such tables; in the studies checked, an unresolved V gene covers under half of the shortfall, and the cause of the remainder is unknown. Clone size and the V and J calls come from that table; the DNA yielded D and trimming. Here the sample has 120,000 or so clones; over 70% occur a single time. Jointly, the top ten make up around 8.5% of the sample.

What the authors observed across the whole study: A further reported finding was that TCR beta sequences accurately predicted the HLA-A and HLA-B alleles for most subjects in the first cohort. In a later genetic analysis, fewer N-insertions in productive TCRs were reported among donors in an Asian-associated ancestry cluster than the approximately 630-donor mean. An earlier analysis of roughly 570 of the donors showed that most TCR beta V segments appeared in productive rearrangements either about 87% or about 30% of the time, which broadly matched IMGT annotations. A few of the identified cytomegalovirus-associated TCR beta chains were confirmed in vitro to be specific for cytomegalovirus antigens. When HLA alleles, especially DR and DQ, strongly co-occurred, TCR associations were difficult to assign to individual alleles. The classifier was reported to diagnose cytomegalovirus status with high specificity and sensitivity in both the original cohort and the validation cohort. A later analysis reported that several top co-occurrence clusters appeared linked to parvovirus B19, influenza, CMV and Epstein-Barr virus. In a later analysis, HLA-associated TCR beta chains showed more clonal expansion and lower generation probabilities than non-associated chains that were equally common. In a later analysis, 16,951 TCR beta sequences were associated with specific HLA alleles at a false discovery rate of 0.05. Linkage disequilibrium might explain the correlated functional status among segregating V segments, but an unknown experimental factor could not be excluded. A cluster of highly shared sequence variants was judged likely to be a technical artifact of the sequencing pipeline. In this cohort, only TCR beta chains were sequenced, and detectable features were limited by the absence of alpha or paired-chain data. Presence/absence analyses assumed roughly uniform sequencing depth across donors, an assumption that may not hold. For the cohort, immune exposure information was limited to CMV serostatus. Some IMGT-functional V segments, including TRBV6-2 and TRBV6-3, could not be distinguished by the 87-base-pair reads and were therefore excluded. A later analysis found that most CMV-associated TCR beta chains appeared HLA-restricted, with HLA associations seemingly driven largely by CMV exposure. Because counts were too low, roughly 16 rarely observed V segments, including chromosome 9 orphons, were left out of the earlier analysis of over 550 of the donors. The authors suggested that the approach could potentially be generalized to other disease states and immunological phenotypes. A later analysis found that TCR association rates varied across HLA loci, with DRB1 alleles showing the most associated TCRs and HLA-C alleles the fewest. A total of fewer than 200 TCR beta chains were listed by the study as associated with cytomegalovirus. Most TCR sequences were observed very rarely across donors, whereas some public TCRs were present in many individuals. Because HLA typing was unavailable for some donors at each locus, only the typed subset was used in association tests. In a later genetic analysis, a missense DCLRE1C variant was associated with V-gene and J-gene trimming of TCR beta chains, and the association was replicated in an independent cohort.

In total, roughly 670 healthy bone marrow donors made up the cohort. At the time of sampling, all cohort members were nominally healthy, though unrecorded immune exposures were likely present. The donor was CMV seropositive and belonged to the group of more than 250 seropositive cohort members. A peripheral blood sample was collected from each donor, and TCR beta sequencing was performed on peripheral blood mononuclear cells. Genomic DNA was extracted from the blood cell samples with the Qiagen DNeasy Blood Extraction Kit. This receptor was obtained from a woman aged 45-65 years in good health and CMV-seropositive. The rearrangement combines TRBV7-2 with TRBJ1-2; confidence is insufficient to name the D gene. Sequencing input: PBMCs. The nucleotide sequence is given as TGTGCCAGCAGCGAGAATCCCGGGGTCGAATATGGCTACACCTTC. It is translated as CASSENPGVEYGYTF.